The present entry profiles one T cell receptor beta chain with its context. Antigen specificity is unknown. This CDR3 spans 11 amino acids. Per the germline V gene, CDR1 is MGHDK and CDR2 is SYGVNS. V gave up 11 bases and J gave up 7 bases, with 15 bases separating them. This record belongs to a study of T cell responses to AZD1222 COVID-19 vaccine. Only in-frame clones appear in the TCRdb table, and some are missing; sequencing was by immunoSEQ multiplex PCR. The profile shows 90,000 to 120,000 clones, about nine tenths of them singletons. The study, taken as a whole, reports: Nearly half of the spike-specific TCRs reportedly recognize variant regions that carry no mutations. Recipients of AZD1222 seropositive at baseline numbered only 6 or 7.

Both about-4-week and about-12-week second-dose recipients were combined. This clonotype was sampled from an adult who received the AZD1222 COVID-19 vaccine. This specimen was peripheral blood, taken 28 days after the second AZD1222 dose. The gene calls are TRBV25-1 and TRBJ2-7; possible D gene TRBD2, 5 bases. The CDR3 protein is CASASLEEQYF. The CDR3 region has the DNA TGTGCCTCGGCTAGCTTGGAGGAGCAGTACTTC.